This T cell receptor beta chain was identified in a study of T cell responses to AZD1222 COVID-19 vaccine. TCRdb keeps only in-frame clones here, not all; method: immunoSEQ multiplex PCR. In the table there are under 70,000 clones, roughly 84% of which are singletons. Study findings and constraints: Vaccine-associated CD4 TCRs ranged over spike, dominating at 160-218 and 743-854. The study found Spike-specific TCR breadth and depth rose after two AZD1222 doses. Seropositive at baseline were only five or six AZD1222 recipients. Donors in the cohort were predominantly white British and more often female, and clonal diversity was possibly underestimated.

The CDR3 spans 14 residues. Germline CDR1 and CDR2: SGHRS and YFSETQ. V lost 4 bases to trimming and J lost 6 bases; unmatched junction nucleotides: 10. For this clone: Its antigen is unknown.

The specimen was peripheral blood, collected on day 0 of AZD1222 vaccination. The TCR comes from an adult in good health. The genes are TRBV5-1 and TRBJ2-7; 7 bases align to TRBD1. CDR3 sequence reads: CASSVTGQGSEQYF. The CDR3 bases are TGCGCCAGCAGCGTGACAGGGCAGGGATCCGAGCAGTACTTC.